This T cell receptor (beta chain) was obtained from a study of response to subunit inactivated influenza vaccine. Study-level points and caveats: Authors suggested each seasonal flu vaccination may recruit only limited numbers of new T cells.

A single record per CDR3 protein comes from TCRdb applying MiXCR to the RT-PCR reads. The data contain 170,000 or so distinct CDR3 sequences, about 11% of them singletons. About this clonotype itself: The antigen remains undetermined.

The sequence was collected from a man aged 45 to 75 who received an inactivated influenza vaccine. The material sequenced was CD8+ T cells sorted from PBMCs, taken less than 30 months after vaccination.

The chain's CDR3 is CSAADSSYEQYF. Written as DNA, the CDR3 is TGCAGCGCAGCTGACAGCTCCTACGAGCAGTACTTC. V and J are TRBV29-1 and TRBJ2-7, with a weak D call TRBD1 (5 bases). Germline V gene data show CDR1 as SQVTM and CDR2 as ANQGSEA. The ends were cut back, 7 bases at V and 0 bases at J, with 10 bases in the middle. The CDR3 length is 12 residues.